Here is one T cell receptor (beta chain) with its context. This entry comes from a study of blood T cell repertoires in COVID-19. Individuals drawn from around 25 US areas were about 18 to 95 years old. This CDR3 spans 16 amino acids. V was clipped by 1 base and J by 3 bases; unmatched bases: 4. The V gene's germline CDR1 is SEHNR and CDR2 FQNEAQ (reference sequence). Original methodology: Scientists estimated how many nucleated cells there were by amplifying reference gene primers. Assay: immunoSEQ multiplex PCR; the TCRdb copy retains only in-frame clones and omits some. That table supplies the V and J calls and clone size; D and trimming were determined from the DNA. There are some 130,000 clones in the sample; roughly 88% occur only once, and approximately 4.3% lies in the top ten.

Specimen: PBMCs or T cells enriched from blood (not recorded which). The TCR sequence derives from a man aged 45-60 years who had recovered from COVID-19. This rearrangement joins TRBV7-9 to TRBJ2-2, with TRBD2 identical over 8 bases. The CDR3 DNA follows: TGTGCCAGCAGCTTAGGGATACTAGCGGACACCGGGGAGCTGTTTTTT. It yields the protein CASSLGILADTGELFF.